Listed below are T cell receptor beta chains from one sample, sequenced in a study of lymphopenia after photon versus proton radiotherapy. Data came from immunoSEQ multiplex PCR; TCRdb stores just in-frame clones and leaves some out. The sample has around 30,000 clones, around nine tenths seen once. The source was peripheral blood, collected from a patient treated with proton-based radiotherapy. The source of these receptors is a woman in her sixties with cholangiocarcinoma. Some clones in this sample may be carry-over from other donors' samples. The CDR3 runs from the conserved cysteine through the conserved F or W. The D gene is left open where the match is weak. Clone size is stated in some rows and not others, as once, few, many or a class when expanded.

D gene: NA
J gene: TRBJ1-1
clone size: NA
V gene: TRBV11-3
CDR3 protein: CASSLRGYTEAFF
CDR3 DNA: TGTGCCAGCAGCTTAAGAGGTTACACTGAAGCTTTCTTT

D gene: TRBD1
J gene: TRBJ1-1
clone size: once
V gene: TRBV7-8
CDR3 protein: CASSFRQGMNTEAFF
CDR3 DNA: TGTGCCAGCAGCTTTCGACAGGGTATGAACACTGAAGCTTTCTTT

D gene: NA
J gene: TRBJ1-1
clone size: NA
V gene: TRBV18
CDR3 protein: CASSPPGGAEAFF
CDR3 DNA: TGTGCCAGCTCGCCCCCGGGTGGAGCTGAAGCTTTCTTT

D gene: NA
J gene: TRBJ1-4
clone size: NA
V gene: TRBV5-6
CDR3 protein: CASSLVGRTNEKLFF
CDR3 DNA: TGTGCCAGCAGCTTGGTGGGTCGAACTAATGAAAAACTGTTTTTT

D gene: NA
J gene: TRBJ1-4
clone size: few
V gene: TRBV7-6
CDR3 protein: CASSLISEKLFF
CDR3 DNA: TGTGCCAGCAGCTTAATCTCAGAAAAACTGTTTTTT

D gene: NA
J gene: TRBJ2-1
clone size: NA
V gene: TRBV5-1
CDR3 protein: CASSLSSGTAGVFLAQFF
CDR3 DNA: TGCGCCAGCAGCTTGAGTTCTGGTACGGCGGGTGTTTTTTTGGCGCAGTTCTTC

D gene: NA
J gene: TRBJ2-1
clone size: NA
V gene: TRBV6-6
CDR3 protein: CASRPTGTYNEQFF
CDR3 DNA: TGTGCCAGCCGTCCTACAGGAACCTACAATGAGCAGTTCTTC

D gene: NA
J gene: TRBJ2-1
clone size: NA
V gene: TRBV7-6
CDR3 protein: CASSFKGRGYEQFF
CDR3 DNA: TGTGCCAGCAGCTTCAAGGGTAGAGGCTATGAGCAGTTCTTC

D gene: NA
J gene: TRBJ2-3
clone size: NA
V gene: TRBV4-1
CDR3 protein: CASSQGGRPSTDTQYF
CDR3 DNA: TGCGCCAGCAGCCAAGGGGGTAGGCCCAGCACAGATACGCAGTATTTT

D gene: TRBD1
J gene: TRBJ1-4
clone size: NA
V gene: TRBV7-9
CDR3 protein: CASSNRDRGEKLFF
CDR3 DNA: TGTGCCAGCAGCAACCGGGACAGGGGAGAAAAACTGTTTTTT

D gene: TRBD1
J gene: TRBJ1-2
clone size: NA
V gene: TRBV29-1
CDR3 protein: CSVDLGQGARYGYTF
CDR3 DNA: TGCAGCGTTGACCTAGGACAGGGGGCGCGGTATGGCTACACCTTC

D gene: NA
J gene: TRBJ2-7
clone size: NA
V gene: TRBV4-1
CDR3 protein: CASSLIADSYEQYF
CDR3 DNA: TGCGCCAGCAGCCTAATAGCGGATTCCTACGAGCAGTACTTC

D gene: NA
J gene: TRBJ2-2
clone size: NA
V gene: TRBV19
CDR3 protein: CASNARTFGELFF
CDR3 DNA: TGTGCCAGTAATGCCAGGACTTTCGGGGAGCTGTTTTTT

D gene: NA
J gene: TRBJ2-7
clone size: NA
V gene: TRBV9
CDR3 protein: CASSPLAGEQYF
CDR3 DNA: TGTGCCAGCAGCCCTTTGGCGGGCGAGCAGTACTTC

D gene: NA
J gene: TRBJ1-1
clone size: NA
V gene: TRBV18
CDR3 protein: CASSPRAGWTEAFF
CDR3 DNA: TGTGCCAGCTCCCCCCGGGCAGGGTGGACTGAAGCTTTCTTT

D gene: NA
J gene: TRBJ1-5
clone size: NA
V gene: TRBV11-2
CDR3 protein: CASSADRTNQPQHF
CDR3 DNA: TGTGCCAGCAGTGCCGACAGGACCAATCAGCCCCAGCATTTT

D gene: NA
J gene: TRBJ2-2
clone size: NA
V gene: TRBV18
CDR3 protein: CASSPTNGAGELFF
CDR3 DNA: TGTGCCAGCTCACCAACTAATGGCGCCGGGGAGCTGTTTTTT

D gene: NA
J gene: TRBJ2-3
clone size: NA
V gene: TRBV7-2
CDR3 protein: CASSFWITDTQYF
CDR3 DNA: TGTGCCAGCAGCTTTTGGATTACAGATACGCAGTATTTT

D gene: TRBD2
J gene: TRBJ2-5
clone size: NA
V gene: TRBV10-1
CDR3 protein: CASSVSRGGLAGGETQYF
CDR3 DNA: TGCGCCAGCAGTGTCTCTCGCGGGGGATTGGCCGGAGGAGAGACCCAGTACTTC

D gene: TRBD1
J gene: TRBJ2-1
clone size: NA
V gene: TRBV9
CDR3 protein: CASSVASPGQRYNEQFF
CDR3 DNA: TGTGCCAGCAGCGTCGCATCGCCGGGACAGAGGTACAATGAGCAGTTCTTC

D gene: NA
J gene: TRBJ1-4
clone size: NA
V gene: TRBV7-9
CDR3 protein: CASSLGISNEKLFF
CDR3 DNA: TGTGCCAGCAGCTTAGGGATATCTAATGAAAAACTGTTTTTT

D gene: NA
J gene: TRBJ2-7
clone size: NA
V gene: TRBV2
CDR3 protein: CASSEQASTYEQYF
CDR3 DNA: TGTGCCAGCAGTGAACAGGCATCAACCTACGAGCAGTACTTC

D gene: NA
J gene: TRBJ1-5
clone size: few
V gene: TRBV7-9
CDR3 protein: CASSLRDSQPQHF
CDR3 DNA: TGTGCCAGCAGCTTAAGGGACTCTCAGCCCCAGCATTTT

D gene: TRBD2
J gene: TRBJ2-1
clone size: NA
V gene: TRBV7-9
CDR3 protein: CASSPGTSGGRQFF
CDR3 DNA: TGTGCCAGCAGCCCAGGGACTAGCGGGGGGCGGCAGTTCTTC

D gene: NA
J gene: TRBJ2-1
clone size: NA
V gene: TRBV7-2
CDR3 protein: CASSRYNEQFF
CDR3 DNA: TGTGCCAGCAGCAGGTACAATGAGCAGTTCTTC

D gene: NA
J gene: TRBJ1-2
clone size: NA
V gene: TRBV5-6
CDR3 protein: CASSLMGREDYGYTF
CDR3 DNA: TGTGCCAGCAGCCTGATGGGCAGGGAGGACTATGGCTACACCTTC

D gene: TRBD1
J gene: TRBJ2-7
clone size: NA
V gene: TRBV7-2
CDR3 protein: CASSPRGQGAYEQYF
CDR3 DNA: TGTGCCAGCAGCCCAAGGGGACAGGGGGCCTACGAGCAGTACTTC

D gene: NA
J gene: TRBJ2-7
clone size: NA
V gene: TRBV6-1
CDR3 protein: CASCRAVSYEQYF
CDR3 DNA: TGTGCCAGCTGTCGGGCAGTCTCCTACGAGCAGTACTTC

D gene: NA
J gene: TRBJ2-7
clone size: NA
V gene: TRBV5-1
CDR3 protein: CASSPRVGGTYEQYF
CDR3 DNA: TGCGCCAGCAGCCCCCGGGTAGGGGGGACCTACGAGCAGTACTTC

D gene: NA
J gene: TRBJ2-4
clone size: NA
V gene: TRBV7-2
CDR3 protein: CASSSVDIQYF
CDR3 DNA: TGTGCCAGCAGCTCAGTGGACATTCAGTACTTC

D gene: TRBD2
J gene: TRBJ2-3
clone size: NA
V gene: TRBV5-8
CDR3 protein: CASSFLAGVGTDTQYF
CDR3 DNA: TGTGCCAGCAGCTTTCTAGCGGGAGTTGGGACAGATACGCAGTATTTT

D gene: NA
J gene: TRBJ2-7
clone size: NA
V gene: TRBV19
CDR3 protein: CASSIEGHVSYEQYF
CDR3 DNA: TGTGCCAGTAGTATAGAGGGACACGTCTCCTACGAGCAGTACTTC

D gene: NA
J gene: TRBJ1-6
clone size: NA
V gene: TRBV6-5
CDR3 protein: CASRLVSSYNSPLHF
CDR3 DNA: TGTGCCAGCAGGCTTGTCAGCTCCTATAATTCACCCCTCCACTTT

D gene: NA
J gene: TRBJ1-4
clone size: NA
V gene: TRBV5-1
CDR3 protein: CASTPHSELPGELFF
CDR3 DNA: TGCGCCAGCACCCCTCATTCGGAGCTCCCGGGGGAACTGTTTTTT

D gene: NA
J gene: TRBJ1-1
clone size: NA
V gene: TRBV7-2
CDR3 protein: CASSPTGQRSF
CDR3 DNA: TGTGCCAGCAGCCCGACAGGACAAAGGAGTTTT

D gene: NA
J gene: TRBJ2-3
clone size: NA
V gene: TRBV18
CDR3 protein: CASSPMGPTDTQYF
CDR3 DNA: TGTGCCAGCTCACCCATGGGACCCACAGATACGCAGTATTTT

D gene: NA
J gene: TRBJ2-2
clone size: NA
V gene: TRBV2
CDR3 protein: CASSVVRLNTGELFF
CDR3 DNA: TGTGCCAGCAGTGTGGTCAGGTTGAACACCGGGGAGCTGTTTTTT

D gene: NA
J gene: TRBJ1-1
clone size: NA
V gene: TRBV11-2
CDR3 protein: CASNLVGWGSEAFF
CDR3 DNA: TGTGCCAGCAACTTAGTGGGGTGGGGTTCTGAAGCTTTCTTT

D gene: NA
J gene: TRBJ2-1
clone size: NA
V gene: TRBV10-2
CDR3 protein: CASSDFVGGRNEQFF
CDR3 DNA: TGCGCCAGCAGTGATTTCGTCGGCGGCAGGAATGAGCAGTTCTTC

D gene: NA
J gene: TRBJ2-7
clone size: NA
V gene: TRBV7-9
CDR3 protein: CASSSQSAGSYEQYF
CDR3 DNA: TGTGCCAGCAGCTCCCAAAGCGCGGGATCCTACGAGCAGTACTTC

D gene: TRBD1
J gene: TRBJ1-1
clone size: NA
V gene: TRBV7-9
CDR3 protein: CASSTEGQVTTEAFF
CDR3 DNA: TGTGCCAGCAGCACAGAAGGACAGGTTACAACTGAAGCTTTCTTT